These T cell receptor beta chains were read from a single sample in a study of cytomegalovirus exposure and HLA in healthy donors. Clones were sequenced by immunoSEQ multiplex PCR, and TCRdb holds only the in-frame ones, with some missing. Altogether about 140,000 clones are present, roughly 85% being singletons, with the ten largest covering approximately 6.2%. Material: PBMCs. The source of these receptors is a man between 40 and 49 years old in good health and CMV-seropositive. The CDR3 runs from the conserved cysteine through the conserved F or W. D genes are given only for firm matches. Rows may omit the clone size; those that give it use once, few, many or a size class.

d_call: NA; j_call: TRBJ1-2; v_call: TRBV5-1; cdr3_length: 15; clone_size: NA; cdr3_nt: TGCGCCAGCAGCTTGGTTGCGGGGGACGGCTATGGCTACACCTTC; cdr3_aa: CASSLVAGDGYGYTF
d_call: NA; j_call: TRBJ1-2; v_call: TRBV6-6; cdr3_length: 16; clone_size: once; cdr3_nt: TGTGCCAGCAGTTACTCAAGACAGCGAACTAACTATGGCTACACCTTC; cdr3_aa: CASSYSRQRTNYGYTF
d_call: TRBD2; j_call: TRBJ2-7; v_call: TRBV9; cdr3_length: 15; clone_size: few; cdr3_nt: TGTGCCAGCAGCGGGCGACTAGCGGGAGGTTACGAGCAGTACTTC; cdr3_aa: CASSGRLAGGYEQYF
d_call: TRBD1; j_call: TRBJ2-7; v_call: TRBV29-1; cdr3_length: 14; clone_size: NA; cdr3_nt: TGCAGCGTTGAAGCTGTAGGACAGGGTTACGAGCAGTACTTC; cdr3_aa: CSVEAVGQGYEQYF
d_call: NA; j_call: TRBJ1-1; v_call: TRBV12-5; cdr3_length: 13; clone_size: NA; cdr3_nt: TGTGCTAGTGGGGTAACAGGGTCCACTGAAGCTTTCTTT; cdr3_aa: CASGVTGSTEAFF
d_call: NA; j_call: TRBJ2-3; v_call: TRBV4-2; cdr3_length: 14; clone_size: NA; cdr3_nt: TGTGCCAGCAGCCAAGAAATAGATACAGATACGCAGTATTTT; cdr3_aa: CASSQEIDTDTQYF
d_call: NA; j_call: TRBJ2-7; v_call: TRBV7-6; cdr3_length: 14; clone_size: NA; cdr3_nt: TGTGCCAGCAGCTTAGGGGCCCCCTCCTACGAGCAGTACTTC; cdr3_aa: CASSLGAPSYEQYF
d_call: NA; j_call: TRBJ1-2; v_call: TRBV10-2; cdr3_length: 14; clone_size: NA; cdr3_nt: TGCGCCAGCAGCGAGACGGACTCTTGGAATGGCTACGCCTTC; cdr3_aa: CASSETDSWNGYAF
d_call: NA; j_call: TRBJ2-2; v_call: TRBV19; cdr3_length: 15; clone_size: NA; cdr3_nt: TGTGCCAGCCGCAGGGGTAGGGGTGACACCGGGGAGCTGTTTTTT; cdr3_aa: CASRRGRGDTGELFF
d_call: TRBD1; j_call: TRBJ1-5; v_call: TRBV2; cdr3_length: 14; clone_size: once; cdr3_nt: TGTGCCAGCAGCGACAGGGGTAGCAATCAGCCCCAGCATTTT; cdr3_aa: CASSDRGSNQPQHF
d_call: NA; j_call: TRBJ2-5; v_call: TRBV21-1; cdr3_length: 14; clone_size: once; cdr3_nt: TGTGCCAGCAGCAATACTGGAGCCTGGGAGACCCAGTACTTC; cdr3_aa: CASSNTGAWETQYF
d_call: NA; j_call: TRBJ1-1; v_call: TRBV28; cdr3_length: 14; clone_size: NA; cdr3_nt: TGTGCCAGCAGACTCGGACTCATGAACACTGAAGCTTTCTTT; cdr3_aa: CASRLGLMNTEAFF
d_call: NA; j_call: TRBJ2-1; v_call: TRBV19; cdr3_length: 17; clone_size: NA; cdr3_nt: TGTGCCAGTAGTATAGATAGAGAGGGTGAGGAGTACAATGAGCAGTTCTTC; cdr3_aa: CASSIDREGEEYNEQFF
d_call: NA; j_call: TRBJ1-2; v_call: TRBV4-2; cdr3_length: 14; clone_size: NA; cdr3_nt: TGTGCCAGCAGCCATGACCCGGGGGACGACGGCTACACCTTC; cdr3_aa: CASSHDPGDDGYTF
d_call: NA; j_call: TRBJ2-2; v_call: TRBV18; cdr3_length: 11; clone_size: NA; cdr3_nt: TGTGCCAGCTTCAGGGCCGGGGAGCTGTTTTTT; cdr3_aa: CASFRAGELFF
d_call: NA; j_call: TRBJ1-5; v_call: TRBV19; cdr3_length: 14; clone_size: NA; cdr3_nt: TGTGCCAGTAGCGAATCGGGGGGTGGTCAGCCCCAGCATTTT; cdr3_aa: CASSESGGGQPQHF
d_call: TRBD1; j_call: TRBJ1-1; v_call: TRBV9; cdr3_length: 17; clone_size: once; cdr3_nt: TGTGCCAGCAGCACGGGGGACGGGACAGGGGGAAGGACTGAAGCTTTCTTT; cdr3_aa: CASSTGDGTGGRTEAFF
d_call: TRBD1; j_call: TRBJ1-6; v_call: TRBV19; cdr3_length: 13; clone_size: NA; cdr3_nt: TGTGCCAGTAGGGACAGGGGAAATTCACCCCTCCACTTT; cdr3_aa: CASRDRGNSPLHF
d_call: TRBD2; j_call: TRBJ2-2; v_call: TRBV6-5; cdr3_length: 15; clone_size: few; cdr3_nt: TGTGCCAGCAGTTACTCACGCGGGAGCACCGGGGAGCTGTTTTTT; cdr3_aa: CASSYSRGSTGELFF
d_call: NA; j_call: TRBJ2-3; v_call: TRBV5-1; cdr3_length: 16; clone_size: NA; cdr3_nt: TGCGCCAGCAGCTTTGGGCTAGCGTCTAGCACAGATACGCAGTATTTT; cdr3_aa: CASSFGLASSTDTQYF
d_call: TRBD1; j_call: TRBJ2-2; v_call: TRBV29-1; cdr3_length: 15; clone_size: NA; cdr3_nt: TGCAGCGTCAACGGACAGGGGCGATTTCCCGGGGAGCTGTTTTTT; cdr3_aa: CSVNGQGRFPGELFF
d_call: NA; j_call: TRBJ1-3; v_call: TRBV5-1; cdr3_length: 15; clone_size: NA; cdr3_nt: TGCGCCAGCAGCTTGGAAGGGGGAGCTGGAAACACCATATATTTT; cdr3_aa: CASSLEGGAGNTIYF
d_call: NA; j_call: TRBJ2-7; v_call: TRBV15; cdr3_length: 13; clone_size: few; cdr3_nt: TGTGCCACCAGCGAGCGACTCGACTACGAGCAGTACTTC; cdr3_aa: CATSERLDYEQYF
d_call: TRBD2; j_call: TRBJ2-1; v_call: TRBV2; cdr3_length: 15; clone_size: NA; cdr3_nt: TGTGCCAGCATTTTAGGGCTGACTAGCGGGAATGAGCAGTTCTTC; cdr3_aa: CASILGLTSGNEQFF
d_call: NA; j_call: TRBJ1-2; v_call: TRBV28; cdr3_length: 13; clone_size: NA; cdr3_nt: TGTGCCAGCAGTTCGTTACAGGGAATTGGCTACACCTTC; cdr3_aa: CASSSLQGIGYTF
d_call: TRBD1; j_call: TRBJ2-5; v_call: TRBV5-1; cdr3_length: 14; clone_size: NA; cdr3_nt: TGCGCCAGCAGCGGACGGACAGGACAAGAGACCCAGTACTTC; cdr3_aa: CASSGRTGQETQYF
d_call: NA; j_call: TRBJ1-2; v_call: TRBV28; cdr3_length: 14; clone_size: NA; cdr3_nt: TGTGCCAGCAGTTTACCTGGGAGAGCCTATGGCTACACCTTC; cdr3_aa: CASSLPGRAYGYTF
d_call: NA; j_call: TRBJ2-1; v_call: TRBV7-7; cdr3_length: 15; clone_size: NA; cdr3_nt: TGTGCTAGCAGCTTAAACGGAGCACACTACAATGAGCAGTTCTTC; cdr3_aa: CASSLNGAHYNEQFF
d_call: TRBD2; j_call: TRBJ2-7; v_call: TRBV11-2; cdr3_length: 15; clone_size: NA; cdr3_nt: TGTGCCAGCAGCCCCTGGAGCGGGAGCTCCTACGAGCAGTACTTC; cdr3_aa: CASSPWSGSSYEQYF
d_call: NA; j_call: TRBJ2-7; v_call: TRBV30; cdr3_length: 13; clone_size: NA; cdr3_nt: TGTGCCTGGAGTTTGGCAGCGCCCTACGAGCAGTACTTC; cdr3_aa: CAWSLAAPYEQYF
d_call: TRBD2; j_call: TRBJ2-1; v_call: TRBV5-1; cdr3_length: 15; clone_size: NA; cdr3_nt: TGCGCCAGCAGCCTAGGACTAGCGGGATACAATGAGCAGTTCTTC; cdr3_aa: CASSLGLAGYNEQFF
d_call: TRBD1; j_call: TRBJ1-1; v_call: TRBV19; cdr3_length: 14; clone_size: NA; cdr3_nt: TGTGCCAGTAGTCCGGGACAGGAGAACACTGAAGCTTTCTTT; cdr3_aa: CASSPGQENTEAFF
d_call: NA; j_call: TRBJ2-1; v_call: TRBV30; cdr3_length: 11; clone_size: NA; cdr3_nt: TGTGCCTGGAGTCAAAACAATGAGCAGTTCTTC; cdr3_aa: CAWSQNNEQFF
d_call: NA; j_call: TRBJ1-5; v_call: TRBV12-5; cdr3_length: 17; clone_size: NA; cdr3_nt: TGTGCTAGTGGTTTGAGGGTGGGGGCCTCGCGCAATCAGCCCCAGCATTTT; cdr3_aa: CASGLRVGASRNQPQHF
d_call: TRBD1; j_call: TRBJ1-6; v_call: TRBV28; cdr3_length: 16; clone_size: NA; cdr3_nt: TGTGCCAGCAGTTTCCCGGGACAGGGGACGTATTCACCCCTCCACTTT; cdr3_aa: CASSFPGQGTYSPLHF
d_call: NA; j_call: TRBJ2-3; v_call: TRBV5-1; cdr3_length: 15; clone_size: NA; cdr3_nt: TGCGCCAGCAGCCCTTTAGAAGAAGGCGGGGATACGCAGTATTTT; cdr3_aa: CASSPLEEGGDTQYF
d_call: NA; j_call: TRBJ2-1; v_call: TRBV5-1; cdr3_length: 14; clone_size: NA; cdr3_nt: TGCGCCAGCAGCCCTGGGGACACGTACAATGAGCAGTTCTTC; cdr3_aa: CASSPGDTYNEQFF
d_call: TRBD2; j_call: TRBJ2-1; v_call: TRBV6-1; cdr3_length: 18; clone_size: NA; cdr3_nt: TGTGCCAGCAGTGTCCTCACGGGACTAGCGGGAGGGTACAATGAGCAGTTCTTC; cdr3_aa: CASSVLTGLAGGYNEQFF
d_call: NA; j_call: TRBJ2-3; v_call: TRBV5-4; cdr3_length: 14; clone_size: NA; cdr3_nt: TGTGCCAGCAGCTTAGGAGGGGACACAGATACGCAGTATTTT; cdr3_aa: CASSLGGDTDTQYF